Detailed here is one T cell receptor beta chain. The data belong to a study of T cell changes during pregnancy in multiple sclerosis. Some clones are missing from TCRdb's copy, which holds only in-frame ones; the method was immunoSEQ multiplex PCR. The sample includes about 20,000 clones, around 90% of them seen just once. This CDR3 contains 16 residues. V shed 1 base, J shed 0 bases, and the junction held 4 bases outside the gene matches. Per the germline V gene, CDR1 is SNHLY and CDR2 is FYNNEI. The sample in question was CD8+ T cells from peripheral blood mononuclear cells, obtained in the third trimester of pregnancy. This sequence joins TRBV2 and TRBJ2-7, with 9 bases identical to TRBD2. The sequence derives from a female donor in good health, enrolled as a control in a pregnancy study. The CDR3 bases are TGTGCCAGCAGTGAAGGAGCTAGCGGGGACTCCTACGAGCAGTACTTC. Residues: CASSEGASGDSYEQYF.